This T cell receptor (beta chain) was recovered during a study of shared clonotypes between healthy human individuals. Study in general: The plates for each donor numbered three CD4 naive, three CD4 memory, two CD8 naive and one CD8 memory.

Measured with immunoSEQ multiplex PCR; TCRdb has only the in-frame clones, and not every one. The table records hundreds of thousands of clones, roughly nine tenths of them present only once. General study findings and limits: A limitation of the genetic and exposure-history diversity represented arose from few donors. Clonotypes not shared had lower generation probabilities than those common to all four donors. Researchers sampled only blood; tissue repertoires likely differ.

Trimming took 4 bases from V and 2 from J, leaving 15 bases between them. This CDR3 region has 15 residues. CDR1 is KGHSH, CDR2 LQKENI, per germline. Terminally differentiated effector memory CD45RA+ cells were left out of the naive CD8 fraction, which was CD45RO-negative and positively selected for CCR7. Regarding this clone: The antigen is unknown.

This clonotype was sampled from a man aged 25-45 years in good health. The genes are TRBV18 and TRBJ2-7; tentatively, D is TRBD1 (7 bases). The sequenced material came from naive CD8+ T cells sorted from blood. This chain's CDR3 is CASSLEGGTAYEQYF. The DNA for the CDR3 is TGTGCCAGCTCACTAGAAGGGGGGACAGCCTACGAGCAGTACTTC.